The sequence of this T cell receptor beta chain was determined in a study of graft-versus-host responses after intestinal transplantation. Whole-study context: Multivisceral, liver-intestinal, or isolated intestinal transplants were given to recipients. Tacrolimus plus steroids were given to all recipients for approximately three years, preceded by anti-thymocyte globulin induction. Study-wide results and limits: Declining HvG levels early post-transplant were linked to peak circulating GvH clone levels. GvH clones were identified in recipient marrow, with some first appearing in ileum or blood.

Intraepithelial lymphocytes and lamina propria lymphocytes were released through processing of graft tissue. This clone was recorded a few times. Its specificity is unknown. Repertoires were generated with immunoSEQ multiplex PCR, while TCRdb's copy carries only in-frame clones and drops some. The data hold 1,500 to 2,000 clones, with roughly 86% observed a single time. This TCR derives from a human patient who received an intestinal transplant, so some T cells may come from the graft donor. The source was ileum tissue, collected about 360 days after intestinal transplantation.

The CDR3 region is CASSLLAAGANVLTF. As DNA, the CDR3 is TGTGCCAGCAGTTTACTAGCGGCTGGGGCCAACGTCCTGACTTTC. The V and J genes are TRBV27 and TRBJ2-6; 7 bases are a match to TRBD2. The CDR3 contains 15 residues. CDR1 and CDR2 (germline): MNHEY, SMNVEV (reference sequence). Trimming cost V 2 bases and J 2 bases; bases outside gene matches: 0.